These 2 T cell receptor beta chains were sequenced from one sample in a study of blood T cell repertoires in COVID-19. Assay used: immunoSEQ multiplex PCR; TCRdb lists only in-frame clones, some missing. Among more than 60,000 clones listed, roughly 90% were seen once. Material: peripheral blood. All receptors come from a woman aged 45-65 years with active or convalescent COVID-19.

The CDR3 sequence is CASSLRDYISEQYF. The CDR3 region has the DNA TGTGCCAGCAGCTTGCGGGACTACATCTCCGAGCAGTACTTC. The rearrangement links TRBV5-4 to TRBJ2-7; 7 bases match TRBD2. This CDR3 contains 14 residues. From germline, CDR1 is SGHNT and CDR2 YYREEE (reference sequence). The junction had 7 bases not matched to a gene; V was cut back by 1 base and J by 6 bases.

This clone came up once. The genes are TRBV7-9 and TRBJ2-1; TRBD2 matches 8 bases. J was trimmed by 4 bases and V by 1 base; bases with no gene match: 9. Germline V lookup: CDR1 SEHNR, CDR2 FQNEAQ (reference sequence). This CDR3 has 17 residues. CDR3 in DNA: TGTGCCAGCAGCTTAGTGGTGGGCGGGAGGAGGTACAATGAGCAGTTCTTC. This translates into CASSLVVGGRRYNEQFF.